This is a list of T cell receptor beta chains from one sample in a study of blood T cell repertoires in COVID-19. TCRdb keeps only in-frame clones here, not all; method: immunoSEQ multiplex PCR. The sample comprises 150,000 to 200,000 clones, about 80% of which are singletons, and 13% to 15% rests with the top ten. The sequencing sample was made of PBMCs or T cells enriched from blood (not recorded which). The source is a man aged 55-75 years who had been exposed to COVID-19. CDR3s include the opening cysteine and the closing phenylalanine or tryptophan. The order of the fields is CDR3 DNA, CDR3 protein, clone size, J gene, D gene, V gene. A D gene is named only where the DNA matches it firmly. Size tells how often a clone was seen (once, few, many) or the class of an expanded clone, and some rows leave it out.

CDR3nt: TGCGCCAGCGGTCCTAGCGGAATGCAAGAGACCCAGTACTTC; CDR3aa: CASGPSGMQETQYF; abundance: NA; j_gene: TRBJ2-5; d_gene: TRBD2; v_gene: TRBV5-1
CDR3nt: TGTGCCAGCTCACCACCCGGACAGGGGAGCTCTGGGGCCAACGTCCTGACTTTC; CDR3aa: CASSPPGQGSSGANVLTF; abundance: NA; j_gene: TRBJ2-6; d_gene: TRBD1; v_gene: TRBV18
CDR3nt: TGTGCCAGCAGCGTAGAGGCGGGAGTGGGGTACGAGCAGTACTTC; CDR3aa: CASSVEAGVGYEQYF; abundance: NA; j_gene: TRBJ2-7; d_gene: TRBD2; v_gene: TRBV9
CDR3nt: TGTGCCAGCAAGATGCAGGGGAAACTGTTTTTT; CDR3aa: CASKMQGKLFF; abundance: NA; j_gene: TRBJ1-4; d_gene: NA; v_gene: TRBV6-5
CDR3nt: TGCGCCAGCACCCTAGCGGGAGAAATGGAGACCCAGTACTTC; CDR3aa: CASTLAGEMETQYF; abundance: NA; j_gene: TRBJ2-5; d_gene: TRBD2; v_gene: TRBV5-1
CDR3nt: TGTGCCTGGAGTGTAGGGCGGGTCTCAACCCACGAGCAGTACTTC; CDR3aa: CAWSVGRVSTHEQYF; abundance: many; j_gene: TRBJ2-7; d_gene: NA; v_gene: TRBV30
CDR3nt: TGCAGCGTTGACACCGGGAGGGCCATAAGTGAGCAGTTCTTC; CDR3aa: CSVDTGRAISEQFF; abundance: NA; j_gene: TRBJ2-1; d_gene: TRBD2; v_gene: TRBV29-1
CDR3nt: TGCAGCGTGAGGACAGCCGGGAACTATGGCTACACCTTC; CDR3aa: CSVRTAGNYGYTF; abundance: NA; j_gene: TRBJ1-2; d_gene: NA; v_gene: TRBV29-1
CDR3nt: TGCAGTGCGACAGGCAGCTATGGCTACACCTTC; CDR3aa: CSATGSYGYTF; abundance: once; j_gene: TRBJ1-2; d_gene: NA; v_gene: TRBV20-1
CDR3nt: TGTGCCAGCAGAGAGGTTGGCAATTCACCCCTCCACTTT; CDR3aa: CASREVGNSPLHF; abundance: NA; j_gene: TRBJ1-6; d_gene: NA; v_gene: TRBV6-5
CDR3nt: TGTGCCAGCAGTGAAGGTCTAGCGGGAGTCGGCGAGACCCAGTACTTC; CDR3aa: CASSEGLAGVGETQYF; abundance: few; j_gene: TRBJ2-5; d_gene: TRBD2; v_gene: TRBV25-1
CDR3nt: TGTGCCAGCTCACCCCAACTGGCGGGAGGGTACAATGAGCAGTTCTTC; CDR3aa: CASSPQLAGGYNEQFF; abundance: few; j_gene: TRBJ2-1; d_gene: TRBD2; v_gene: TRBV18
CDR3nt: TGTGCCTGGAGTCTCAGGAATGAAAAACTGTTTTTT; CDR3aa: CAWSLRNEKLFF; abundance: NA; j_gene: TRBJ1-4; d_gene: NA; v_gene: TRBV30
CDR3nt: TGCGCCAGCAGCTTGTCCCTAGCGGAGACCCAGTACTTC; CDR3aa: CASSLSLAETQYF; abundance: NA; j_gene: TRBJ2-5; d_gene: NA; v_gene: TRBV5-1
CDR3nt: TGTGCCAGCATTGGGTCAGGGATCTCCTACGAGCAGTACTTC; CDR3aa: CASIGSGISYEQYF; abundance: NA; j_gene: TRBJ2-7; d_gene: NA; v_gene: TRBV2
CDR3nt: TGTGCCAGCAGTTACGTTGAGCAGAACACCGGGGAGCTGTTTTTT; CDR3aa: CASSYVEQNTGELFF; abundance: NA; j_gene: TRBJ2-2; d_gene: NA; v_gene: TRBV6-2/TRBV6-3
CDR3nt: TGTGCCAGTAGTATTATGCGGACCGGGGAGCTGTTTTTT; CDR3aa: CASSIMRTGELFF; abundance: NA; j_gene: TRBJ2-2; d_gene: NA; v_gene: TRBV19
CDR3nt: TGTGCCAGCAGTGAAGCGGGAGTTTCGGTACACGAGCAGTACTTC; CDR3aa: CASSEAGVSVHEQYF; abundance: NA; j_gene: TRBJ2-7; d_gene: NA; v_gene: TRBV6-1
CDR3nt: TGTGCCAGTAGTGACCGGGGACAGGGTTCGGATGAGCAGTTCTTC; CDR3aa: CASSDRGQGSDEQFF; abundance: NA; j_gene: TRBJ2-1; d_gene: TRBD1; v_gene: TRBV19
CDR3nt: TGTGCCAGCAGCGTAGGGCCCGGGGAGCTGTTTTTT; CDR3aa: CASSVGPGELFF; abundance: NA; j_gene: TRBJ2-2; d_gene: NA; v_gene: TRBV9
CDR3nt: TGTGCCAGTAGTATAGCGAGGCGATACAATCAGCCCCAGCATTTT; CDR3aa: CASSIARRYNQPQHF; abundance: NA; j_gene: TRBJ1-5; d_gene: NA; v_gene: TRBV19
CDR3nt: TGTGCCAGCAGCTTGAGGACTAGCGGGAGTAGGCATGAGCAGTTCTTC; CDR3aa: CASSLRTSGSRHEQFF; abundance: NA; j_gene: TRBJ2-1; d_gene: TRBD2; v_gene: TRBV5-6
CDR3nt: TGTGCCAGCAGTCCACCCCCAGCAATGCGGGCAGATACGCAGTATTTT; CDR3aa: CASSPPPAMRADTQYF; abundance: NA; j_gene: TRBJ2-3; d_gene: NA; v_gene: TRBV27
CDR3nt: TGTGCCAGCAGTTACACGGTGGGGACAGCATACGAGCAGTACTTC; CDR3aa: CASSYTVGTAYEQYF; abundance: NA; j_gene: TRBJ2-7; d_gene: TRBD1; v_gene: TRBV6-5
CDR3nt: TGCGCCAGCCGTGGAACTAGCGGAAACACCGGGGAGCTGTTTTTT; CDR3aa: CASRGTSGNTGELFF; abundance: NA; j_gene: TRBJ2-2; d_gene: TRBD2; v_gene: TRBV5-1
CDR3nt: TGTGCCAGCAGTTTAGGGAGGCGGGATACGCAGTATTTT; CDR3aa: CASSLGRRDTQYF; abundance: NA; j_gene: TRBJ2-3; d_gene: NA; v_gene: TRBV28
CDR3nt: TGTGCCACCAGCACTGGACTAGCGGGCCAGAATGAGCAGTTCTTC; CDR3aa: CATSTGLAGQNEQFF; abundance: NA; j_gene: TRBJ2-1; d_gene: TRBD2; v_gene: TRBV15
CDR3nt: TGTGCCGGTCAAGAGGGGGGGAAGACCTACGAGCAGTACTTC; CDR3aa: CAGQEGGKTYEQYF; abundance: NA; j_gene: TRBJ2-7; d_gene: NA; v_gene: TRBV6-5
CDR3nt: TGTGCCAGCAGTGAAGGGACAGGGGGCATCTACGAGCAGTACTTC; CDR3aa: CASSEGTGGIYEQYF; abundance: NA; j_gene: TRBJ2-7; d_gene: TRBD1; v_gene: TRBV6-1
CDR3nt: TGTGCCAGCATGCTAGGGGGAAATCAGCCCCAGCATTTT; CDR3aa: CASMLGGNQPQHF; abundance: NA; j_gene: TRBJ1-5; d_gene: NA; v_gene: TRBV2
CDR3nt: TGTGCCAGCAGCGTAGGGGGACAGGGATTTTCACCCCTCCACTTT; CDR3aa: CASSVGGQGFSPLHF; abundance: NA; j_gene: TRBJ1-6; d_gene: TRBD1; v_gene: TRBV9
CDR3nt: TGTGCCAGCAGCGTAGAGTCACAGGGGACAGGGATTTGGGAGCAGTACTTC; CDR3aa: CASSVESQGTGIWEQYF; abundance: once; j_gene: TRBJ2-7; d_gene: TRBD1; v_gene: TRBV9
CDR3nt: TGTACCAGCAGTTACGTGGAACGGGAAGGGACTAGCGGGAGAGTGGGGAAGACCCAGTACTTC; CDR3aa: CTSSYVEREGTSGRVGKTQYF; abundance: NA; j_gene: TRBJ2-5; d_gene: TRBD2; v_gene: TRBV6-2/TRBV6-3
CDR3nt: TGTGCCAGCAGGGCGGACAGGGCGTCCTCCTACGAGCAGTACTTC; CDR3aa: CASRADRASSYEQYF; abundance: medium-sized; j_gene: TRBJ2-7; d_gene: TRBD1; v_gene: TRBV28
CDR3nt: TGTGCCAGCAGCCCGAGACTAGCGGGGGCGGGAGAGCAGTACTTC; CDR3aa: CASSPRLAGAGEQYF; abundance: few; j_gene: TRBJ2-7; d_gene: TRBD2; v_gene: TRBV7-2
CDR3nt: TGTGCCAGCAGCACAGGGGGTCTGTTTACTGAAGCTTTCTTT; CDR3aa: CASSTGGLFTEAFF; abundance: NA; j_gene: TRBJ1-1; d_gene: TRBD1; v_gene: TRBV13
CDR3nt: TGTGCCAGCACCCGGGGGGGTTTTGATTCACCCCTCCACTTT; CDR3aa: CASTRGGFDSPLHF; abundance: NA; j_gene: TRBJ1-6; d_gene: NA; v_gene: TRBV7-2
CDR3nt: TGTGCCAGCAGTCCGGGGAACACTGAAGCTTTCTTT; CDR3aa: CASSPGNTEAFF; abundance: NA; j_gene: TRBJ1-1; d_gene: NA; v_gene: TRBV5-4
CDR3nt: TGTGCCAGCAGCTTACTGAAGGGGTCAGATACGCAGTATTTT; CDR3aa: CASSLLKGSDTQYF; abundance: NA; j_gene: TRBJ2-3; d_gene: NA; v_gene: TRBV7-6
CDR3nt: TGTGCCAGTAGCGAACAGGGTACCTACGAGCAGTACTTC; CDR3aa: CASSEQGTYEQYF; abundance: NA; j_gene: TRBJ2-7; d_gene: NA; v_gene: TRBV19
CDR3nt: TGCGCCAGCAGCCAGGAGGACAGGGGGCCAGATACGCAGTATTTT; CDR3aa: CASSQEDRGPDTQYF; abundance: NA; j_gene: TRBJ2-3; d_gene: TRBD1; v_gene: TRBV4-3
CDR3nt: TGTGCCAGCTCACAAGGGGGAGTTGGGACTGAAGCTTTCTTT; CDR3aa: CASSQGGVGTEAFF; abundance: NA; j_gene: TRBJ1-1; d_gene: NA; v_gene: TRBV18
CDR3nt: TGTGCCAGCAGCCAGGAGGGGGCGGTGAACACTGAAGCTTTCTTT; CDR3aa: CASSQEGAVNTEAFF; abundance: NA; j_gene: TRBJ1-1; d_gene: TRBD1; v_gene: TRBV4-2
CDR3nt: TGTGCCAGCAGTTCCCCGGCGGGGCCTGAGGGTGAAAAACTGTTTTTT; CDR3aa: CASSSPAGPEGEKLFF; abundance: NA; j_gene: TRBJ1-4; d_gene: NA; v_gene: TRBV6-2/TRBV6-3
CDR3nt: TGTGCCAGCAGTCGGCGGCTAGCGGGGACAGGGGGCACCGGGGAGCTGTTTTTT; CDR3aa: CASSRRLAGTGGTGELFF; abundance: NA; j_gene: TRBJ2-2; d_gene: TRBD1; v_gene: TRBV6-6
CDR3nt: TGTGCCAGCAGCCAAGTACTGGGACTAGCGGGATTTCACACCGGGGAGCTGTTTTTT; CDR3aa: CASSQVLGLAGFHTGELFF; abundance: NA; j_gene: TRBJ2-2; d_gene: TRBD2; v_gene: TRBV3-1/TRBV3-2
CDR3nt: TGTGCCAGCAGCCTCCGGACTAGCGGGATGCTAAATGAGCAGTTCTTC; CDR3aa: CASSLRTSGMLNEQFF; abundance: NA; j_gene: TRBJ2-1; d_gene: TRBD2; v_gene: TRBV7-3
CDR3nt: TGTGCCAGTAGTCCCCGACAGGGGACCTATGGCTACACCTTC; CDR3aa: CASSPRQGTYGYTF; abundance: once; j_gene: TRBJ1-2; d_gene: TRBD1; v_gene: TRBV19
CDR3nt: TGTGCCAGTAGTCCAACTCGAAGGAGACGTAGCAATCAGCCCCAGCATTTT; CDR3aa: CASSPTRRRRSNQPQHF; abundance: once; j_gene: TRBJ1-5; d_gene: NA; v_gene: TRBV19
CDR3nt: TGTGCCAGCAGCTTTCAGGGAACCTACGAGCAGTACTTC; CDR3aa: CASSFQGTYEQYF; abundance: NA; j_gene: TRBJ2-7; d_gene: NA; v_gene: TRBV5-6
CDR3nt: TGCGCCAGCGGGACTGAAGCGGGAGGGCCTTACGAGCAGTACTTC; CDR3aa: CASGTEAGGPYEQYF; abundance: few; j_gene: TRBJ2-7; d_gene: TRBD2; v_gene: TRBV10-2